The 24 T cell receptor beta chains given below trace back to one sample, sequenced in a study of T cells in Graves' hyperthyroidism and ophthalmopathy. RNA transcripts gave rise to amplified TCR beta CDR3 regions. The TCR CDR3 was amplified in a first-round RT-PCR using the HTBI primer set. TCRdb re-called the multiplex PCR reads through MiXCR, storing one row per CDR3 protein. This repertoire shows around 800,000 distinct CDR3 sequences, approximately 40% found once; its top ten account for 8% to 9%. The sample was blood. The receptor source for this set is a man younger than 30 with Graves' hyperthyroidism.

The chain joins TRBV15 to TRBJ1-2; D call uncertain. V was shortened by 6 bases and J by 9 bases, with 8 bases between the two germline ends. The CDR3 totals 10 residues. CDR1 is LNHNV and CDR2 is YYDKDF in the germline V gene (reference sequence). Here the CDR3 DNA reads TGTGCCACCAGAGGCGGGAGCTACACCTTC. This sequence encodes CATRGGSYTF.

J is TRBJ1-6 and V is TRBV7-9; D might be TRBD1 (6 bases). The V gene's germline CDR1 is SEHNR and CDR2 FQNEAQ (reference sequence). This CDR3 spans 14 amino acids. Trimming cost V 10 bases and J 10 bases, with 20 bases left between them. The CDR3 bases are TGTGCCACCGAGACCGGGGAGGGGGAATCACCCCTCCACTTT. Residues: CATETGEGESPLHF.

In its sample, this clonotype was seen many times. The chain employs TRBV15 and TRBJ2-7; D remains unclear. Germline CDR1 reads LNHNV; CDR2 reads YYDKDF (reference sequence). Trimming left V 4 bases short and J 4 bases short, with 17 bases between. The CDR3 covers 15 residues. The CDR3 sequence: CATSTDRRVTYEQYF. CDR3 in DNA: TGTGCCACCAGCACGGACCGACGGGTAACTTACGAGCAGTACTTC.

This chain links TRBV6-5 with TRBJ2-7; D might be TRBD1 or TRBD2, each matching 5 bases. The CDR3 totals 15 residues. Trimming pared 3 bases from V and 2 bases from J, leaving 14 bases between. Germline loops: CDR1 MNHEY, CDR2 SVGAGI. DNA of the CDR3: TGTGCCAGCAGTTATCCGGGACGATACCCCTACGAGCAGTACTTC. It codes for CASSYPGRYPYEQYF.

The chain combines TRBV15 with TRBJ2-5, with TRBD1 identical over 9 bases. Germline CDR1 and CDR2: LNHNV and YYDKDF (reference sequence). The CDR3 extends over 15 amino acids. With V trimmed by 3 bases and J by 4 bases, 6 bases remained unmatched. The DNA for the CDR3 is TGTGCCACCAGCAGCTCCCGGACAGGGGCAGAGACCCAGTACTTC. Amino acids: CATSSSRTGAETQYF.

This clonotype has ten or more counts. This chain uses TRBV2 with TRBJ1-1, with 9 bases matching TRBD1. This CDR3 has 15 residues. CDR1 and CDR2 from the germline V gene are SNHLY and FYNNEI. V dropped 7 bases and J dropped 3; count of bases not matched to a gene: 9. DNA of the CDR3: TGTGCCAGCAACGGGGGACAGGGATTCGACACTGAAGCTTTCTTT. It encodes CASNGGQGFDTEAFF.

Remarks on this clonotype: Since a much larger clone is just one base distant, this may be a read error. The J gene is TRBJ1-4, the V gene TRBV2; D call uncertain. The CDR3 totals 13 residues. Per germline, CDR1 SNHLY and CDR2 FYNNEI. The V end was cut by 8 bases, the J end by 0 bases, with 7 bases between. CDR3 protein: CASGRSTNEKLFF. The CDR3 bases are TGTGCCAGCGGTCGATCAACTAATGAAAAACTGTTTTTT.

In its sample, this clonotype was seen many times. The chain combines TRBV29-1 with TRBJ2-5; D not resolved. The germline V gene has CDR1 SQVTM and CDR2 ANQGSEA. The germline V and J ends were trimmed by 5 bases and 2 bases, with 15 bases remaining between them. This CDR3 comprises 14 residues. This chain's CDR3 is CSVTLMADQETQYF. CDR3 nucleotide sequence: TGCAGCGTTACCCTAATGGCAGATCAAGAGACCCAGTACTTC.

Only a few counts were recorded for this clonotype. The chain couples TRBV6-5 to TRBJ2-5; 13 bases map to TRBD2. The germline V gene has CDR1 MNHEY and CDR2 SVGAGI. The CDR3 extends over 20 amino acids. The ends lost 2 bases at V and 4 bases at J; junction bases unmatched: 16. This chain's CDR3 is CASSYDRGTGLAGDAETQYF. The CDR3 bases are TGTGCCAGCAGTTACGATCGGGGGACTGGACTAGCGGGAGACGCAGAGACCCAGTACTTC.

The table lists this clonotype with many counts. The chain recombines TRBV29-1 with TRBJ1-2; D remains unclear. The germline V and J ends were trimmed by 3 bases and 8 bases, with 16 bases remaining between them. The CDR3 runs 13 residues. In germline, CDR1 is SQVTM, CDR2 ANQGSEA. Here the CDR3 reads CSVDPPSQEGYTF. DNA for the CDR3: TGCAGCGTTGACCCGCCCTCTCAAGAGGGCTACACCTTC.

The chain combines TRBV2 with TRBJ1-4, with unresolved D. Trimming stripped 2 bases from V and 11 bases from J, with 9 bases between. Germline lookup yields CDR1 SNHLY and CDR2 FYNNEI. The CDR3 runs to 12 residues. The CDR3 is CASSEPVEKLFF. The CDR3 nucleotides read TGTGCCAGCAGTGAACCGGTCGAGAAACTGTTTTTT.

The V call is TRBV9, the J call TRBJ1-3; tentatively, D is TRBD1 (6 bases). V lost 7 bases and J lost 7, with 12 bases in between. The CDR3 extends over 12 amino acids. CDR1 and CDR2 (germline): SGDLS, YYNGEE. As DNA, the CDR3 is TGTGCCAGCGGGCAAGGACAGAACACCATATATTTT. Translation: CASGQGQNTIYF.

This chain links TRBV27 with TRBJ2-7; the match to TRBD1 covers 10 bases. The CDR3 runs 12 residues. Germline V CDR1 and CDR2: MNHEY, SMNVEV (reference sequence). CDR3 bases: TGTGCTACCGGGACAGGGGAAAGCGAGCAGTACTTC. This sequence encodes CATGTGESEQYF.

This clonotype was seen only once. The CDR3 nucleotides are TGCGCCAGCAGCTTAAACAGGGGAGGTGGAAACACCATATATTTT. The encoded protein is CASSLNRGGGNTIYF. The V call is TRBV5-1, the J call TRBJ1-3; 7 positions agree with TRBD1. V was clipped by 2 bases and J by 3 bases; unmatched bases: 5. Per germline, CDR1 SGHRS and CDR2 YFSETQ. The CDR3 runs 15 residues.

There are many counts of this clonotype. The chain combines TRBV6-5 with TRBJ2-5; D remains ambiguous. Germline V gene data show CDR1 as MNHEY and CDR2 as SVGAGI. The CDR3 spans 12 residues. Trimming pared 0 bases from V and 5 bases from J, leaving 4 bases between. CDR3 sequence reads: CASSYSRETQYF. The CDR3 coding sequence is TGTGCCAGCAGTTACTCCAGGGAGACCCAGTACTTC.

The rearrangement joins TRBV5-4 to TRBJ1-1; D is ambiguous. Between the trimmed V and J ends, which lost 5 bases and 8 bases, there was a span of 13 bases. The length of the CDR3 is 12 residues. Germline assignment: CDR1 SGHNT and CDR2 YYREEE (reference sequence). The CDR3 region is CASSAYGEEAFF. Here the CDR3 DNA reads TGTGCCAGCAGTGCCTACGGGGAGGAAGCTTTCTTT.

The chain carries TRBV19 and TRBJ2-7; D not resolved. Deletions cut 9 bases from V and 0 bases from J, with 15 bases between. Looked up from germline, CDR1 is LNHDA and CDR2 is SQIVND (reference sequence). The CDR3 is 14 amino acids. The CDR3 spells CASSYEESSYEQYF. As DNA, the CDR3 is TGTGCCAGCAGTTATGAGGAAAGCTCCTACGAGCAGTACTTC.

V usage is TRBV12-3 or TRBV12-4 and J usage is TRBJ2-5; D is perhaps TRBD2 (6 bases). Trimming shortened V by 1 base and J by 5 bases, and 14 bases separated the two germline ends. The CDR3 extends over 15 amino acids. The CDR3 here is CASSLGGVPSETQYF. DNA for the CDR3: TGTGCCAGCAGTTTAGGGGGGGTTCCTAGCGAGACCCAGTACTTC.

This clonotype was seen a few times. The CDR3 DNA sequence: TGCAGTGTAACAGGGATAGATGAAAAACTGTTTTTT. Translated, it gives CSVTGIDEKLFF. The rearrangement uses TRBV20-1 and TRBJ1-4; D possibly corresponds to TRBD1 (6 bases). CDR3 size: 12 residues. Germline V gives CDR1 DFQATT, CDR2 SNEGSKA (reference sequence). V was cut by 7 bases and J by 6 bases, with 12 bases left in between.

This clonotype was detected many times. V is TRBV7-8 and J is TRBJ2-7, with D uncertain. The length of the CDR3 is 13 residues. Trimming stripped 2 bases from V and 3 bases from J, with 8 bases between. The germline gives CDR1 SGHVS, CDR2 FQNEAQ. For the CDR3, the DNA is TGTGCCAGCAGCTTACCTGACAACTACGAGCAGTACTTC. Translated: CASSLPDNYEQYF.

This clonotype came up many times. The genes are TRBV25-1 and TRBJ2-7; 8 nucleotides line up with TRBD2. The CDR3 runs to 14 residues. The germline V gene encodes CDR1 MGHDK and CDR2 SYGVNS. Losses at the gene ends were 6 bases for V and 4 bases for J; bases not matched to a gene: 8. DNA for the CDR3: TGTGCCAGCAGCCCTGGGACTAGTGAATACGAGCAGTACTTC. It translates to CASSPGTSEYEQYF.

The J gene is TRBJ2-5, the V gene TRBV7-9, with TRBD1 identical over 7 bases. With V trimmed by 5 bases and J by 3 bases, 6 bases remained unmatched. Germline V gene data show CDR1 as SEHNR and CDR2 as FQNEAQ (reference sequence). This CDR3 is built from 14 residues. This chain's CDR3 is CASSQDGTEETQYF. The CDR3 DNA reads TGTGCCAGCAGCCAGGATGGGACAGAAGAGACCCAGTACTTC.

Turning to this clonotype: A much larger clone lies one base from this, so it may be a read error. The chain joins TRBV20-1 to TRBJ1-4, with D maybe TRBD1 (5 bases). The CDR3 covers 12 residues. Germline-derived CDR1 and CDR2 are DFQATT and SNEGSKA (reference sequence). CDR3 amino acids: CNAKGSHEKLFF. In DNA, the CDR3 is TGCAATGCGAAGGGGAGCCATGAAAAACTGTTTTTT.

This clonotype was found many times. CDR3 residues: CASSVDGTTSGKTQYF. The DNA for the CDR3 is TGTGCCAGCAGTGTAGATGGGACGACGTCCGGGAAGACCCAGTACTTC. The V and J genes are TRBV2 and TRBJ2-5; possibly TRBD1 or TRBD2 for D (5 bases each). V was clipped by 4 bases and J by 6 bases, with 21 bases between them. This CDR3 has 16 residues. Germline values: CDR1 SNHLY, CDR2 FYNNEI.